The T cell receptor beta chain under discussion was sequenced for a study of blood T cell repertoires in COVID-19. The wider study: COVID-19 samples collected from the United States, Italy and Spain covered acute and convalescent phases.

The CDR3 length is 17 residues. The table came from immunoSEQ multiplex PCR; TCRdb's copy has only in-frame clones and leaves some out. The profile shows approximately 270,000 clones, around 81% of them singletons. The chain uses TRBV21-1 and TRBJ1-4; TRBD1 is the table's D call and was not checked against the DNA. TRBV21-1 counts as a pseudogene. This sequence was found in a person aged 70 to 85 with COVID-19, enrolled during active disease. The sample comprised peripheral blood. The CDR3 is CASSWAGWGPTNEKLFF. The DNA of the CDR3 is TGTGCCAGCAGCTGGGCAGGGTGGGGTCCAACTAATGAAAAACTGTTTTTT.